The rows below give T cell receptor beta chains drawn from one sample of a study of cytomegalovirus exposure and HLA in healthy donors. Using immunoSEQ multiplex PCR, the repertoire was profiled, and TCRdb retains in-frame clones only, with some absent. The sample yields about 150,000 clones, roughly 83% seen once. Sequencing used PBMCs. All receptors derive from a woman under 30 in good health and CMV-seronegative. CDR3s include the opening cysteine and the closing phenylalanine or tryptophan.

cdr3_aa | cdr3_length | j_call | v_call
CAWSVPGPATEAFF | 14 | TRBJ1-1 | TRBV30
CASSGQGAITEAFF | 14 | TRBJ1-1 | TRBV6-1
CASSAGLAGAGELFF | 15 | TRBJ2-2 | TRBV2
CASSDTGGQPYGYTF | 15 | TRBJ1-2 | TRBV6-6
CASSGSLMNTEAFF | 14 | TRBJ1-1 | TRBV10-1
CAWSGGLEETQYF | 13 | TRBJ2-5 | TRBV30
CASRVQGGGTEAFF | 14 | TRBJ1-1 | TRBV28
CASSRKGVITEAFF | 14 | TRBJ1-1 | TRBV19
CASQRNGPISNQPQHF | 16 | TRBJ1-5 | TRBV2
CASSTMGTTNEKLFF | 15 | TRBJ1-4 | TRBV19
CASNRDRPPNYGYTF | 15 | TRBJ1-2 | TRBV6-1
CASSFHRGPTNEKLFF | 16 | TRBJ1-4 | TRBV19
CASSLRQGINEKLFF | 15 | TRBJ1-4 | TRBV5-4
CASSLGQHTGELFF | 14 | TRBJ2-2 | TRBV5-1
CATSRDSRTGTEAFF | 15 | TRBJ1-1 | TRBV15
CSGMRQVNEQFF | 12 | TRBJ2-1 | TRBV29-1
CASSPGRGSYNEQFF | 15 | TRBJ2-1 | TRBV18
CAISETGRREQYF | 13 | TRBJ2-7 | TRBV10-3
CASSWDFGELFF | 12 | TRBJ2-2 | TRBV5-1
CASSQQGQSDGYTF | 14 | TRBJ1-2 | TRBV4-1
CASSINNYGYTF | 12 | TRBJ1-2 | TRBV19
CASSGTANSPLHF | 13 | TRBJ1-6 | TRBV5-1
CSVDGTTTETQYF | 13 | TRBJ2-5 | TRBV29-1
CASSDRDRVWGEQFF | 15 | TRBJ2-1 | TRBV6-1
CASSLEGTGLGYTQYF | 16 | TRBJ2-3 | TRBV27
CASSRLYNEQFF | 12 | TRBJ2-1 | TRBV19
CAWSVLTYTEAFF | 13 | TRBJ1-1 | TRBV30
CASSQGAAKRLSYNEQFF | 18 | TRBJ2-1 | TRBV4-1
CASSFRGPIYGYTF | 14 | TRBJ1-2 | TRBV7-3
CASSSFPYNEQFF | 13 | TRBJ2-1 | TRBV6-6